Following are 20 T cell receptor beta chains from one sample sequenced in a study of human T cells and chemical hapten exposure. As for time point: pre-sensitization, week 0. Documented treatment: therapeutic diphenylcyclopropenone sensitization with weekly scalp DPC. One entry per CDR3 protein results from TCRdb running MiXCR on the RACE reads. The data show fewer than 70,000 distinct CDR3 sequences, with about 7% seen just once and approximately 1.6% held by the top ten. The sample here was whole blood, taken in connection with sensitization to the hapten diphenylcyclopropenone (DPC). These receptors all stem from a woman aged 30 to 39 with alopecia areata. Some clones in this sample may be carry-over from other donors' samples.

The gene calls are TRBV7-3 and TRBJ2-2; 7 positions match TRBD1. Per germline, CDR1 SGHTA and CDR2 FQGTGA. J was trimmed by 6 bases and V by 5 bases; bases with no gene match: 9. The CDR3 covers 15 residues. CDR3 sequence: CASSPGQNFPGELFF. The DNA of the CDR3 is TGTGCCAGCAGCCCGGGACAGAACTTTCCCGGGGAGCTGTTTTTT.

This clonotype was detected ten times or more. This chain links TRBV18 with TRBJ2-7; perhaps TRBD2 as D (7 bases). This CDR3 is built from 17 residues. The germline V and J ends were trimmed by 1 base and 5 bases, with 21 bases remaining between them. The germline CDR1 and CDR2 sequences are KGHSH and LQKENI. The CDR3 region is CASSPLPPRGAVDEQYF. The CDR3 bases are TGTGCCAGCTCACCACTCCCACCCCGGGGGGCCGTCGACGAGCAGTACTTC.

The chain links TRBV30 to TRBJ1-5; D remains ambiguous. The length of the CDR3 is 14 residues. Trimming took off 5 bases at V and 3 bases at J, with 14 bases between the two ends. Germline V gene sequence: CDR1 GTSNPN, CDR2 SVGIG (reference sequence). The CDR3 sequence is CAWGNGINNQPQHF. DNA for the CDR3: TGTGCCTGGGGGAACGGGATAAACAATCAGCCCCAGCATTTT.

This clonotype came up many times. The chain combines TRBV29-1 with TRBJ2-3; 7 nucleotides align to TRBD2. V gave up 5 bases and J gave up 4 bases; unmatched junction bases: 3. Germline V lookup: CDR1 SQVTM, CDR2 ANQGSEA. This CDR3 is 12 amino acids long. CDR3 bases: TGCAGCGTTCGGGGAGGGCCAGATACGCAGTATTTT. Translation gives CSVRGGPDTQYF.

This clonotype was detected ten times or more. This chain joins TRBV30 and TRBJ2-3; D remains ambiguous. The CDR3 loop spans 14 amino acids. Trimming left V 3 bases short and J 5 bases short, with 15 bases between. Germline-derived CDR1 and CDR2 are GTSNPN and SVGIG (reference sequence). The CDR3 DNA is TGTGCCTGGAGCACCAACAACCTCCGAGATACGCAGTATTTT. Translating gives CAWSTNNLRDTQYF.

This clonotype has a count of ten or more. This rearrangement joins TRBV7-2 to TRBJ2-1, with D unclear. V lost 7 bases to trimming and J lost 10 bases, with 17 bases between them. The CDR3 length is 13 residues. Germline lookup yields CDR1 SGHTA and CDR2 FQGNSA. The CDR3, as DNA: TGTGCCAGCACCTTTGGCCCCGGAAGAGAGCAGTTCTTC. Translating it yields CASTFGPGREQFF.

This clonotype was seen ten or more times. The genes are TRBV19 and TRBJ2-2; tentatively, D is TRBD2 (6 bases). CDR3 length equals 16 residues. V was shortened by 1 base and J by 7 bases, with 16 bases between the two germline ends. Germline assignment: CDR1 LNHDA and CDR2 SQIVND (reference sequence). CDR3 nucleotides: TGTGCCAGTAGTATAGGGGCGGGGCAGTTCGGCGGGGAGCTGTTTTTT. This gives the protein CASSIGAGQFGGELFF.

This clonotype was recorded many times. The chain links TRBV7-2 to TRBJ2-1; D tentatively fits TRBD1 or TRBD2 (5 bases each). Germline V CDR1 and CDR2: SGHTA, FQGNSA. The V end was cut by 7 bases, the J end by 5 bases, with 15 bases between. The CDR3 runs 14 residues. The DNA of the CDR3 is TGTGCCAGCACCGTTCTAGGGACCCACAATGAGCAGTTCTTC. Translated: CASTVLGTHNEQFF.

In its sample, this clonotype was seen many times. The chain links TRBV20-1 to TRBJ2-7; D may be TRBD1 (5 bases). This CDR3 has 12 residues. Between the trimmed V and J ends, which lost 8 bases and 3 bases, there was a span of 14 bases. From germline, CDR1 is DFQATT and CDR2 SNEGSKA (reference sequence). The DNA of the CDR3 is TGCAGTAAAGGGGTAGGGATCTACGAGCAGTACTTC. Protein sequence: CSKGVGIYEQYF.

CDR3 coding DNA: TGTGCCAGCTCACCATTCAGGGAAAGGGCTGAAGCTTTCTTT. Protein: CASSPFRERAEAFF. The J gene is TRBJ1-1, the V gene TRBV18; perhaps TRBD1 as D (5 bases). This CDR3 is 14 amino acids long. V lost 2 bases and J 6 bases, leaving 13 bases between the germline ends. CDR1 and CDR2 from the germline V gene are KGHSH and LQKENI.

This clonotype was picked up many times. The chain uses TRBV12-3 or TRBV12-4 and TRBJ2-3; TRBD2 agrees at 8 bases. This CDR3 is built from 16 residues. V was clipped by 8 bases and J by 8 bases; unmatched bases: 18. CDR3 loop: CASGYWGAGVLPTQYF. The CDR3 DNA is TGTGCCAGCGGCTACTGGGGAGCGGGGGTCCTCCCTACGCAGTATTTT.

Note on this clonotype: A single base separates this from a much larger clone, so it may be a read error. The rearrangement links TRBV2 to TRBJ2-7, with D tentatively TRBD1 or TRBD2 (5 bases each). From germline, CDR1 is SNHLY and CDR2 FYNNEI. The CDR3 sequence is 12 residues long. Trimming stripped 7 bases from V and 9 bases from J, with 16 bases between. CDR3: CASIGTPSGQYF. The CDR3 DNA reads TGTGCCAGCATCGGGACGCCAAGCGGGCAGTACTTC.

Ten or more counts support this clonotype. In nucleotides, the CDR3 is TGCAGTGCTAGGAGGGGGGGGTGGGCAATACTGAACACTGAAGCTTTCTTT. As protein: CSARRGGWAILNTEAFF. This chain uses TRBV20-1 with TRBJ1-1, with D possibly matching TRBD1 (6 bases). There are 17 residues in the CDR3. CDR1 DFQATT and CDR2 SNEGSKA come from the germline V gene (reference sequence). Trimming shortened V by 3 bases and J by 0 bases, and 20 bases separated the two germline ends.

Many counts were recorded for this clonotype. This rearrangement joins TRBV14 to TRBJ1-1; no reliable D call. Germline V CDR1 and CDR2: SGHDN, FVKESK. The CDR3 extends over 8 amino acids. The germline V and J ends were trimmed by 7 bases and 8 bases, with 2 bases remaining between them. CDR3 sequence (DNA): TGTGCCAGCACCGAAGCTTTCTTT. Translating gives CASTEAFF.

This clonotype has ten or more counts. V is TRBV7-9 and J is TRBJ1-5; no definite D call. CDR1 is SEHNR, CDR2 FQNEAQ, per germline (reference sequence). V dropped 4 bases and J dropped 0 bases, with 7 bases sitting between them. The CDR3 totals 14 residues. CDR3 loop: CASSSVYSNQPQHF. CDR3 nucleotide sequence: TGTGCCAGCAGCTCGGTCTATAGCAATCAGCCCCAGCATTTT. Variable domain in full (rest from reference TRBV7-9 and TRBJ1-5): DTGVSQNPRHKITKRGQNVTFRCDPISEHNRLYWYRQTLGQGPEFLTYFQNEAQLEKSRLLSDRFSAERPKGSFSTLEIQRTEQGDSAMYLCASSSVYSNQPQHFGDGTRLSIL.

In its sample, this clonotype was seen many times. The rearrangement links TRBV10-2 to TRBJ1-5; possible D gene TRBD1, 5 bases. Deletions cut 4 bases from V and 6 bases from J, with 10 bases between. Germline loops: CDR1 WSHSY, CDR2 SAAADI. This CDR3 comprises 13 residues. The CDR3 sequence: CASSGSGLQPQHF. The CDR3 DNA is TGCGCCAGCAGTGGGTCAGGGCTTCAGCCCCAGCATTTT.

This clonotype was seen repeatedly, ten times or more. This rearrangement joins TRBV24-1 to TRBJ2-3, with D perhaps matching TRBD1 or TRBD2 (5 bases each). Germline lookup yields CDR1 KGHDR and CDR2 SFDVKD. V was trimmed by 7 bases and J by 2 bases, leaving 9 bases between them. The CDR3 has 13 amino acids. CDR3 protein: CATRGPVTDTQYF. CDR3 nucleotides: TGTGCCACCAGGGGACCAGTCACAGATACGCAGTATTTT.

Many counts were recorded for this clonotype. A junction end diverges from the germline sequence, so it may reflect a read error. The chain uses TRBV7-6 and TRBJ2-7; tentatively, D is TRBD1 or TRBD2 (5 bases each). From germline, CDR1 is SGHVS and CDR2 FNYEAQ. The CDR3 extends over 11 amino acids. CDR3 nucleotide sequence: TGTGCCAGCAGCTTAGACGGGACCCTCCACTTC. Protein sequence: CASSLDGTLHF.

This clonotype was seen many times. This chain joins TRBV7-2 and TRBJ1-5; TRBD1 might be the D (6 bases). CDR3 length: 14 amino acids. The V gene lost 6 bases and the J gene lost 0 bases, with 9 bases spanning the gap. CDR1 and CDR2 (germline): SGHTA, FQGNSA. The CDR3 loop is CASSGGPSNQPQHF. In DNA, the CDR3 is TGTGCCAGCAGTGGGGGCCCTAGCAATCAGCCCCAGCATTTT.

This clonotype was detected many times. The chain joins TRBV20-1 to TRBJ1-2; maybe TRBD1 (6 bases). There are 16 residues in the CDR3. Trimming removed 0 bases at V and 1 base at J, with 15 bases between. Germline lookup yields CDR1 DFQATT and CDR2 SNEGSKA (reference sequence). The CDR3 sequence is CSARDGQGTFNYGYTF. CDR3 in DNA: TGCAGTGCTAGAGATGGGCAGGGGACATTTAACTATGGCTACACCTTC.